One and the same sample provided the 25 T cell receptor beta chains below, sequenced in a study of control samples from healthy donors and cancer patients (dated by TCRdb to about 2020). The library was made by the immunoSEQ multiplex PCR assay. As stored in TCRdb, this immuneACCESS dataset retains in-frame rearrangements with V and J assigned. A fraction of the clones does not appear; measured against another copy, unresolved V genes explain less than half of the discrepancy, and the remainder lacks a known reason. This sample is represented by 130,000 or so clones; around 94% of them were singletons. Of the sample, approximately 14% is held by the ten largest clones. Sequencing used blood. The receptors originated from a man aged 40-55 years in good health.

The V gene is TRBV18, the J gene TRBJ2-5; D may correspond to TRBD1 or TRBD2 (5 bases each). With 2 bases removed from V and 4 bases from J, the gap between germline ends came to 17 bases. In germline, CDR1 is KGHSH, CDR2 LQKENI. This CDR3 contains 16 residues. In DNA form, the CDR3 reads TGTGCCAGCTCACCATGGACTGCACCTGGGGGAGAGACCCAGTACTTC. Its translation: CASSPWTAPGGETQYF. The full variable domain, with the rest looked up from reference TRBV18 and TRBJ2-5, is NAGVMQNPRHLVRRRGQEARLRCSPMKGHSHVYWYRQLPEEGLKFMVYLQKENIIDESGMPKERFSAEFPKEGPSILRIQQVVRGDSAAYFCASSPWTAPGGETQYFGPGTRLLVL.

The V call is TRBV12-5, the J call TRBJ1-1; D not certain. Trimming stripped 2 bases from V and 4 bases from J, with 11 bases between. CDR3 length equals 14 residues. The germline gives CDR1 LGHNT, CDR2 FRNRAP. CDR3 DNA: TGTGCTAGTGGTTTGCCCCAGGTGAGCACTGAAGCTTTCTTT. It yields the protein CASGLPQVSTEAFF.

The chain recombines TRBV5-1 with TRBJ2-7; TRBD1 matches 9 bases. After removal of 4 bases from V and 4 bases from J, the junction contained 6 bases not matched to a gene. Germline CDR1 SGHRS, CDR2 YFSETQ. CDR3 size: 14 residues. CDR3 nucleotides: TGCGCCAGCAGCATCTCGGGACAGGGTTACGAGCAGTACTTC. Translated: CASSISGQGYEQYF.

This sequence joins TRBV30 and TRBJ2-5, with no clear D. This CDR3 has 13 residues. CDR1 is GTSNPN and CDR2 is SVGIG in the germline V gene (reference sequence). V dropped 1 base and J dropped 4 bases, with 10 bases sitting between them. CDR3 residues: CAWSAMGPETQYF. The CDR3 DNA follows: TGTGCCTGGAGTGCGATGGGCCCAGAGACCCAGTACTTC.

In regard to this clone: Relative to the germline gene, one junction end is altered; a read error may explain this. V is TRBV6-6 and J is TRBJ1-5; D not certain. Looked up from germline, CDR1 is MNHNY and CDR2 is SVGAGI (reference sequence). The CDR3 totals 13 residues. CDR3 nucleotides: TGTACCAGCAGTGACCCGGGAACCCAGCCCCAGCATTTT. Translated, it gives CTSSDPGTQPQHF.

The chain recombines TRBV5-8 with TRBJ1-5; weak D call: TRBD1 (5 bases). Germline CDR1 is SGHTS and CDR2 is YDEGEE. The CDR3 has 15 residues. The V end lost 0 bases, the J end lost 1 base, and 8 bases lay between the germline ends. CDR3 nucleotides: TGTGCCAGCAGCTTGGAGGGGATCAGCAATCAGCCCCAGCATTTT. Translating gives CASSLEGISNQPQHF.

J is TRBJ2-7 and V is TRBV18; D remains unclear. Germline V gene data show CDR1 as KGHSH and CDR2 as LQKENI. Trimming removed 2 bases at V and 3 bases at J, with 8 bases between. CDR3 length: 13 residues. The DNA for the CDR3 is TGTGCCAGCTCACCATCTCAGCGCTACGAGCAGTACTTC. Protein product: CASSPSQRYEQYF.

The chain uses TRBV7-2 and TRBJ1-4; D perhaps matches TRBD1 (6 bases). The CDR3 length is 14 residues. V was shortened by 5 bases and J by 8 bases, with 15 bases between the two germline ends. Looked up from germline, CDR1 is SGHTA and CDR2 is FQGNSA. CDR3 bases: TGTGCCAGCAGCCCCCTTCGGACAGCGGAAAAACTGTTTTTT. This encodes CASSPLRTAEKLFF.

The chain links TRBV10-3 to TRBJ2-2; D gene unclear. V lost 3 bases, J lost 4 bases, and 6 bases lay in between. CDR1 and CDR2 (germline): ENHRY, SYGVKD. This CDR3 is built from 13 residues. CDR3 in amino acids: CAISDMATGELFF. The CDR3 DNA is TGTGCCATCAGTGATATGGCCACCGGGGAGCTGTTTTTT.

This clone was picked up one time. The chain is built from TRBV19 and TRBJ1-1; no clear D. Germline V gene data show CDR1 as LNHDA and CDR2 as SQIVND (reference sequence). V was shortened by 3 bases and J by 3 bases, with 8 bases between the two germline ends. The CDR3 covers 13 residues. CDR3 region: CASSINLYTEAFF. The DNA for the CDR3 is TGTGCCAGTAGTATTAATTTGTACACTGAAGCTTTCTTT.

The chain uses TRBV27 and TRBJ2-1; D call uncertain. V lost 4 bases and J 0 bases, leaving 13 bases between the germline ends. The CDR3 is made up of 16 amino acids. Germline CDR1 is MNHEY and CDR2 is SMNVEV (reference sequence). The CDR3 DNA sequence: TGTGCCAGCAGTTCCAATTTACTCACCTCCTACAATGAGCAGTTCTTC. Residues: CASSSNLLTSYNEQFF.

The V gene is TRBV5-1, the J gene TRBJ2-1; 9 nucleotides align to TRBD1. The CDR3 is made up of 15 amino acids. From germline, CDR1 is SGHRS and CDR2 YFSETQ. After removal of 9 bases from V and 9 bases from J, the junction contained 16 bases not matched to a gene. The CDR3 DNA sequence: TGCGCCACCTCCCCCGGGACAGGGATTAATTCTGAGCAGTTCTTC. It codes for CATSPGTGINSEQFF.

V and J are TRBV4-2 and TRBJ2-2; D perhaps matches TRBD2 (5 bases). CDR3 length: 15 amino acids. Germline-derived CDR1 and CDR2 are LGHNA and YNFKEQ. The V gene lost 1 base and the J gene lost 2 bases, with 8 bases spanning the gap. The CDR3 coding sequence is TGTGCCAGCAGCCAAGGCGGACTTAACACCGGGGAGCTGTTTTTT. This translates into CASSQGGLNTGELFF.

The genes are TRBV27 and TRBJ2-7, with D possibly being TRBD1 (7 bases). CDR3 size: 15 residues. The germline gives CDR1 MNHEY, CDR2 SMNVEV (reference sequence). V dropped 4 bases and J dropped 5 bases, with 18 bases sitting between them. CDR3 amino acids: CASSSEWRGRNEQYF. In DNA, the CDR3 is TGTGCCAGCAGTTCCGAATGGAGGGGGCGGAACGAGCAGTACTTC.

V is TRBV29-1 and J is TRBJ2-7, with 9 bases matching TRBD1. This CDR3 is 18 amino acids long. With 6 bases clipped from V and 2 bases from J, the junction kept 20 bases outside the gene matches. Germline V gives CDR1 SQVTM, CDR2 ANQGSEA. CDR3 sequence (DNA): TGCAGCGTCGCCCTCCGGGACAGGGTGTTCTTCAATACCTACGAGCAGTACTTC. Its translation: CSVALRDRVFFNTYEQYF.

The rearrangement links TRBV9 to TRBJ2-6; TRBD1 might be the D (6 bases). V lost 3 bases and J lost 4, with 20 bases in between. CDR1 and CDR2 from the germline V gene are SGDLS and YYNGEE. The CDR3 is 18 residues long. The CDR3 coding sequence is TGTGCCAGCAGCGCCACCGGGACAAAAGGGTCCGGGGCCAACGTCCTGACTTTC. Its protein is CASSATGTKGSGANVLTF.

J is TRBJ1-5 and V is TRBV28, with 11 bases matching TRBD1. The CDR3 length is 17 residues. Germline V gene sequence: CDR1 MDHEN, CDR2 SYDVKM. V dropped 5 bases and J dropped 8; count of bases not matched to a gene: 14. CDR3 coding DNA: TGTGCCAGCAGTCCAAGCCGAGGACAGGGGGCTATAAAGCCCCAGCATTTT. It codes for CASSPSRGQGAIKPQHF.

This clone appeared many times. The CDR3 is CASSYSSGTRQPQHF. The CDR3 DNA reads as TGTGCCAGCAGTTACTCGAGTGGGACGCGTCAGCCCCAGCATTTT. The chain carries TRBV6-5 and TRBJ1-5; D is perhaps TRBD1 (5 bases). The length of the CDR3 is 15 residues. From germline, CDR1 is MNHEY and CDR2 SVGAGI. Trimming pared 0 bases from V and 6 bases from J, leaving 12 bases between.

J is TRBJ2-7 and V is TRBV5-6; no definite D call. V gave up 1 base and J gave up 6 bases, with 14 bases separating them. Germline V gene sequence: CDR1 SGHDT, CDR2 YYEEEE. This CDR3 has 14 amino acids. This CDR3 is CASSLPTLGSEQYF. CDR3 DNA sequence: TGTGCCAGCAGCTTGCCTACGTTGGGGTCCGAGCAGTACTTC.

The sample holds one count of this clone. The V call is TRBV20-1, the J call TRBJ1-2; 7 bases align to TRBD1. J lost 8 bases, V lost 1 base, and 1 base had no gene match. The CDR3 is made up of 11 amino acids. In germline, CDR1 is DFQATT, CDR2 SNEGSKA (reference sequence). The CDR3 here is CSARGDSGYTF. DNA for the CDR3: TGCAGTGCTAGAGGGGACAGCGGCTACACCTTC.

The chain employs TRBV6-4 and TRBJ2-2; D is perhaps TRBD1 or TRBD2 (5 bases each). This CDR3 spans 15 amino acids. The germline V and J ends were trimmed by 6 bases and 0 bases, with 11 bases remaining between them. Germline assignment: CDR1 MRHNA and CDR2 SNTAGT. Written as DNA, the CDR3 is TGTGCCAGCAGACCCGGGACGGCGAACACCGGGGAGCTGTTTTTT. As protein: CASRPGTANTGELFF.

The chain links TRBV6-5 to TRBJ1-2; D is perhaps TRBD1 (5 bases). Trimming cost V 4 bases and J 7 bases, with 19 bases left between them. CDR3 size: 15 residues. Germline-derived CDR1 and CDR2 are MNHEY and SVGAGI. The CDR3 sequence: CASSSPSGRGSGYTF. The CDR3 DNA is TGTGCCAGCAGTTCCCCCAGCGGAAGGGGAAGTGGCTACACCTTC.

The chain joins TRBV15 to TRBJ1-2; D is unresolved. The length of the CDR3 is 16 residues. Trimming removed 0 bases at V and 8 bases at J, with 19 bases between. Germline V lookup: CDR1 LNHNV, CDR2 YYDKDF (reference sequence). The CDR3 is CATSRDRTVTTEGYTF. The CDR3 coding sequence is TGTGCCACCAGCAGAGATCGTACCGTAACTACAGAGGGCTACACCTTC.

This clone occurred once. The chain is built from TRBV20-1 and TRBJ2-4; 8 nucleotides line up with TRBD2. Per the germline V gene, CDR1 is DFQATT and CDR2 is SNEGSKA (reference sequence). The trim removed 3 bases at V and 9 bases at J, leaving 1 base unmatched. This CDR3 comprises 11 residues. The CDR3 sequence: CSASGRGIQYF. CDR3 DNA sequence: TGCAGTGCTAGCGGGAGGGGCATTCAGTACTTC.

This chain connects TRBV14 to TRBJ2-7; possibly TRBD2 for D (6 bases). CDR1 is SGHDN, CDR2 FVKESK, per germline. The CDR3 spans 15 residues. The germline V and J ends were trimmed by 6 bases and 1 base, with 16 bases remaining between them. DNA for the CDR3: TGTGCCAGCAGGAGGAGTGGGGGGACTTCCTACGAGCAGTACTTC. Translation gives CASRRSGGTSYEQYF.